This T cell receptor (beta chain) derives from a study of blood T cell repertoires in COVID-19. Study overall: Both acute and convalescent COVID-19 samples were obtained from the United States, Italy and Spain. From T cells, B-cell-depleted T cells, or PBMCs came the material, which was cDNA or gDNA.

Germline CDR1 is LNHNV and CDR2 is YYDKDF (reference sequence). CDR3 length: 16 amino acids. V was shortened by 0 bases and J by 2 bases, with 11 bases between the two germline ends. TCRdb's copy holds only in-frame clones and misses some; the assay was immunoSEQ multiplex PCR. The profile covers about 250,000 clones, with almost 90% appearing a single time and over 1.1% taken by the ten largest. The chain carries TRBV15 and TRBJ2-1; D unresolved. The sample taken for sequencing was peripheral blood. The receptor's source is an elderly man with acute or convalescent COVID-19. The CDR3 here is CATSRERSATYNEQFF. In DNA, the CDR3 is TGTGCCACCAGCAGAGAAAGAAGCGCAACCTACAATGAGCAGTTCTTC.